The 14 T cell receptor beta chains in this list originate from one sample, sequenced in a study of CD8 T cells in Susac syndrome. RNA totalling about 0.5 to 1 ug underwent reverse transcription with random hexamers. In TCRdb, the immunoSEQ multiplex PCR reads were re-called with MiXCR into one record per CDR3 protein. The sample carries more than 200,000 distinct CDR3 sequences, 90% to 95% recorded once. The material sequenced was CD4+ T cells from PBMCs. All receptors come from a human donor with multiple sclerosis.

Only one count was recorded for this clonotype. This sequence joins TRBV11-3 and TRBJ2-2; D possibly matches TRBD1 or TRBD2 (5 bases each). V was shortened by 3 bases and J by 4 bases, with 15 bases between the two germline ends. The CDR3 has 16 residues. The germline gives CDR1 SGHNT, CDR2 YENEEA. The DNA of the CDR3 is TGTGCCAGCAGCTTCCTCAGAGGGCAGGGCACCGGGGAGCTGTTTTTT. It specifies CASSFLRGQGTGELFF.

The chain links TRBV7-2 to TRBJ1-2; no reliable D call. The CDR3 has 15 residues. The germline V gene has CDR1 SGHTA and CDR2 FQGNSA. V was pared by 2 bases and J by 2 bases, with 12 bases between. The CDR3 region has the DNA TGTGCCAGCAGCTTATTGGACGGATCGAACTATGGCTACACCTTC. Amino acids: CASSLLDGSNYGYTF.

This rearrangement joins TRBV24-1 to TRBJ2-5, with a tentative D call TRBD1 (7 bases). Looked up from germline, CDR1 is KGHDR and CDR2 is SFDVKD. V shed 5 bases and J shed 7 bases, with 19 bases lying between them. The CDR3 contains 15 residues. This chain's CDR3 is CATSGRQGDSGTQYF. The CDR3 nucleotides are TGTGCCACCAGTGGGAGGCAGGGGGACTCAGGGACCCAGTACTTC.

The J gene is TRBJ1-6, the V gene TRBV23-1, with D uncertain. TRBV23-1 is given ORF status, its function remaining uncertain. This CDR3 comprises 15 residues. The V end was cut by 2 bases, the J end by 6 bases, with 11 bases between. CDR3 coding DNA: TGCGCCAGCAGTCAACCCGGGCGCCTTAATTCACCCCTCCACTTT. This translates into CASSQPGRLNSPLHF.

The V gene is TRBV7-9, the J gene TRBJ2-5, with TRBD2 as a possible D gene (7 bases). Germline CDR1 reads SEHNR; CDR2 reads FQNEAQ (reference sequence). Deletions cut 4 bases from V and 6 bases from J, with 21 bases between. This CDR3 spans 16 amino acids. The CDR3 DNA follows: TGTGCCAGCAGCTACAACCGGGGGGCCTCTGGCAAGACCCAGTACTTC. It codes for CASSYNRGASGKTQYF. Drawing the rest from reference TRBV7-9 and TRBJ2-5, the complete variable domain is DTGVSQNPRHKITKRGQNVTFRCDPISEHNRLYWYRQTLGQGPEFLTYFQNEAQLEKSRLLSDRFSAERPKGSFSTLEIQRTEQGDSAMYLCASSYNRGASGKTQYFGPGTRLLVL.

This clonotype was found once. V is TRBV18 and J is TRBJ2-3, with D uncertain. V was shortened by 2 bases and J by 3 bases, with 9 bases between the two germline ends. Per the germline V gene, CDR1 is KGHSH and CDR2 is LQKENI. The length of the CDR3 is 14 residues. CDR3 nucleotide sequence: TGTGCCAGCTCACCAGTGTCGACGACAGATACGCAGTATTTT. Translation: CASSPVSTTDTQYF.

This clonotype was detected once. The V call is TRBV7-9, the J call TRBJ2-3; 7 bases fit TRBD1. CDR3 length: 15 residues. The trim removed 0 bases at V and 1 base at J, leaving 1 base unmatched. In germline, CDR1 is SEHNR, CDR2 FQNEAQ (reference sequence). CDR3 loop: CASSLATGRTDTQYF. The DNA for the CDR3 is TGTGCCAGCAGCTTAGCGACAGGGCGCACAGATACGCAGTATTTT.

CDR3 in amino acids: CASSAGQGVGYTF. The CDR3 DNA sequence: TGTGCCAGCAGCGCGGGACAGGGCGTCGGCTACACCTTC. The chain combines TRBV6-1 with TRBJ1-2; 9 positions match TRBD1. The CDR3 extends over 13 amino acids. Germline values: CDR1 MNHNS, CDR2 SASEGT. V was clipped by 6 bases and J by 8 bases; unmatched bases: 7.

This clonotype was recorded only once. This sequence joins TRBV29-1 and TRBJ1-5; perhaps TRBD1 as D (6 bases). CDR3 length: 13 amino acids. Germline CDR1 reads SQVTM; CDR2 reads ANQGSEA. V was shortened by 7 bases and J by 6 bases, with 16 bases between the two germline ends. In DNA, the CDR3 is TGCAGCGCCGTCAGGGGCCGGGGTCAGCCCCAGCATTTT. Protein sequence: CSAVRGRGQPQHF.

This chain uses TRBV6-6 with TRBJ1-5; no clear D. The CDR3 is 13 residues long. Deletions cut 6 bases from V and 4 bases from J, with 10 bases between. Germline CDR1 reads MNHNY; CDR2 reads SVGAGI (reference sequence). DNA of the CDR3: TGTGCCAGCAGGTCAGGCCGGAATCAGCCCCAGCATTTT. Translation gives CASRSGRNQPQHF.

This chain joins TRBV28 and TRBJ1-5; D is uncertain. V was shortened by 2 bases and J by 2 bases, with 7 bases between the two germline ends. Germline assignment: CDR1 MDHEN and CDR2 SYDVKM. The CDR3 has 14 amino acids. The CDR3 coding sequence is TGTGCCAGCAGTTTAATGGACGGCAATCAGCCCCAGCATTTT. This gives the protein CASSLMDGNQPQHF.

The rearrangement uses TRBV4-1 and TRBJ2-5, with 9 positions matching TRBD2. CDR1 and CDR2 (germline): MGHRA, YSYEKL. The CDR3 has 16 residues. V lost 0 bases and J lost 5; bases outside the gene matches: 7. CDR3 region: CASSQDLAGVGETQYF. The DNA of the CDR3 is TGCGCCAGCAGCCAAGATTTAGCGGGGGTGGGGGAGACCCAGTACTTC.

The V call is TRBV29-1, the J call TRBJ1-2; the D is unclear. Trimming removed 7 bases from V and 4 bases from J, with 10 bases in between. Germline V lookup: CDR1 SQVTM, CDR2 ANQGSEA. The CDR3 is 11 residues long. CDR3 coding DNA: TGCAGCGCTCTAATAGGCTATGGCTACACCTTC. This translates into CSALIGYGYTF.

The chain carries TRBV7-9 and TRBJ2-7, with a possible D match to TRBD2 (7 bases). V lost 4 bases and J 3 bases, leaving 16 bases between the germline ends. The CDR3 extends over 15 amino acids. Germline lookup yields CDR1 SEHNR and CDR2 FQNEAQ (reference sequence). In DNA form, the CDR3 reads TGTGCCAGCAGCTCGACTCGGGGGGCTAACTACGAGCAGTACGTC. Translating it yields CASSSTRGANYEQYV.